This T cell receptor beta chain was sequenced in a study of T cells after yellow fever vaccination (dated by TCRdb to about 2019). About the investigation overall: The SMART-Seq v4 Ultra Low Input RNA kit was used to prepare libraries from fractions with low cell numbers. To track T-cell clones before and after primary and booster YFV17D yellow fever vaccination, bulk TCR alpha and beta repertoires were sequenced longitudinally. The cohort comprised two healthy male donors, one aged 18 to 29 and one aged 30 to 40 years. Blood was drawn at multiple timepoints before and after primary and secondary immunization, with bulk PBMC replicates and cell subsets isolated.

The research as a whole found: A small fraction of clonotypes showed up in both the CD4 and CD8 compartments, probably as a result of convergent recombination. Computational filtering was required because FACS-sorted repertoires could contain abundant contaminating clonotypes from the bulk population. Most clones expanded after primary vaccination were re-detected after the booster (approximately 95% of CD4 and roughly 87% of CD8), suggesting broad memory maintenance. Because only two donors were included in the study, the extent to which the findings can be generalized is limited. Compared with the primary T-cell response, the secondary T-cell response was weaker but faster, peaking on day 5 rather than day 15.

CDR1 and CDR2, looked up from the germline V gene, are MNHNS and SASEGT. The junction shows trimming of 7 bases on V and 2 bases on J, plus 11 bases between the germline ends. The CDR3 holds 13 amino acids from the cysteine to the phenylalanine. The retained sequence is limited to the CDR3, 39 bases, with the frame set at the first base. Notes on this clonotype: There is no known antigen for this receptor. Per-nucleotide qualities are absent, and no much larger clonotype sits a single base away.

The meaning of the sample's treatment or condition label: live attenuated yellow fever vaccine strain. PBMCs were isolated from peripheral blood using a standard Ficoll-Paque protocol. CD4 and CD8 T-cell fractions were isolated with Dynabeads CD4 and CD8 positive selection kits. TriZol was used to extract RNA from bulk PBMCs, CD4 and CD8 fractions, and dextramer-positive and dextramer-negative fractions. The instrument given in TCRdb is Illumina NovaSeq 6000. TCR cDNA was synthesized by 5'RACE template switching, through which a universal primer site and unique molecular identifiers were introduced. Priming for cDNA synthesis came from both the TCR alpha and TCR beta constant segments. Library amplification involved two PCR steps, and the second step added sample barcodes and sequencing adapters. Libraries were sequenced on Illumina HiSeq 2500 (2x100 bp) or NovaSeq (2x150 bp). The original pipeline was this. Demultiplexing of reads and collapsing into UMI consensus sequences were performed with MIGEC, and V(D)J alignment was carried out with MiXCR. Using edgeR on replicate PBMC samples, clonotypes were called vaccine-responding if FDR was below 0.01 and the log2 fold change was above 5 up to day 15. Each bulk clonotype was labeled CD4 or CD8 based on which sequenced repertoire, CD4 or CD8, contained the clonotype at higher abundance. In-frame beta chains were kept once TCRdb had trimmed the public reads at Q25 with fastp and called clones with MiXCR. Every entry covers one CDR3 protein and lists the most common genes and DNA from its rows. The V and J calls come from TCRdb's annotation, not from the publication. Here the sample has hundreds of thousands of distinct CDR3 sequences; roughly an eighth occur a single time. The leading ten clones occupy 3.2% of the sample.

Sequenced here: CD4+ T cells sorted from PBMCs, sampled 15 days after the yellow fever booster vaccination. This clonotype was obtained from a man between 18 and 29 years old who received the YFV17D yellow fever vaccine. The chain is encoded by TRBV6-1 joined to TRBJ1-2; the D gene is possibly TRBD1, with 5 bases matching. The nucleotides are TGTGCCAGCACCGAGGGACGGAACTATGGCTACACCTTC. Its protein product is CASTEGRNYGYTF.